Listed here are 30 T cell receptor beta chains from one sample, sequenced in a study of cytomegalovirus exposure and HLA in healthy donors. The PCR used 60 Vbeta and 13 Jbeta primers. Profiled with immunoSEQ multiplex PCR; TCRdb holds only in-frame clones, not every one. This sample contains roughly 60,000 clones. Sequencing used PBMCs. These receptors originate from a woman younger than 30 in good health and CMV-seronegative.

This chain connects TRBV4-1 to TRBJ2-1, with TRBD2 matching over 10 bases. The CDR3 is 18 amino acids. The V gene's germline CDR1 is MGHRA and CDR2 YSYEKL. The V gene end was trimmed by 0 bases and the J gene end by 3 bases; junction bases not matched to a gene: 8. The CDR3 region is CASSQDVESSGGYNEQFF. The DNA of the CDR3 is TGCGCCAGCAGCCAAGATGTGGAATCTAGCGGGGGCTACAATGAGCAGTTCTTC.

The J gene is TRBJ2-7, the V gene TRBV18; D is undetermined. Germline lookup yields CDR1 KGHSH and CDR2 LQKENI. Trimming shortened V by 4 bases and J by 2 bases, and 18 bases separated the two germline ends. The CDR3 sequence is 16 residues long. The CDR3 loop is CASSRPGGDLTYEQYF. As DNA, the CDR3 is TGTGCCAGCTCACGCCCCGGTGGAGACCTGACCTACGAGCAGTACTTC.

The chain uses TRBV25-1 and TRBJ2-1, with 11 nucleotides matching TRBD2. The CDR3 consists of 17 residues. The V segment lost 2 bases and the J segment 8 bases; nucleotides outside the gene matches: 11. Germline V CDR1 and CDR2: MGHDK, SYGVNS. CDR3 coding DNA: TGTGCCAGCAGTGAACCCCCTTTAGCGGGGGGGAGGGATGAGCAGTTCTTC. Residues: CASSEPPLAGGRDEQFF.

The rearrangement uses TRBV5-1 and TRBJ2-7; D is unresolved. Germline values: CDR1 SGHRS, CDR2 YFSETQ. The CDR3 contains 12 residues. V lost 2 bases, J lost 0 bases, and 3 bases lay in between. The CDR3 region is CASSFSSYEQYF. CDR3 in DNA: TGCGCCAGCAGCTTTAGCTCCTACGAGCAGTACTTC.

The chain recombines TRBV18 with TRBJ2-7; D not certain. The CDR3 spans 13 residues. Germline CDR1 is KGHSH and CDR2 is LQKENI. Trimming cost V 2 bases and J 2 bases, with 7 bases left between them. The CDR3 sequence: CASSPGHAYEQYF. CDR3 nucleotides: TGTGCCAGCTCACCAGGCCACGCCTACGAGCAGTACTTC.

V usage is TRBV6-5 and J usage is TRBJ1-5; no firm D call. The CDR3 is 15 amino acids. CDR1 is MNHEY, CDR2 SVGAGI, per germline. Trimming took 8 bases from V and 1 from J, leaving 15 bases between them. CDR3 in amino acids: CASARGGLSNQPQHF. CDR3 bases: TGTGCCAGCGCACGGGGAGGGTTGAGCAATCAGCCCCAGCATTTT.

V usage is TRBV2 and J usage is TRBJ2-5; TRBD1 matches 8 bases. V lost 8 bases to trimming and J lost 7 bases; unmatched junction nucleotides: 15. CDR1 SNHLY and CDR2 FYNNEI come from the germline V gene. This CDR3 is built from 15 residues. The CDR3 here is CASASGGSDRGTQYF. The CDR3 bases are TGTGCCAGCGCCTCAGGGGGCAGTGATAGAGGGACCCAGTACTTC.

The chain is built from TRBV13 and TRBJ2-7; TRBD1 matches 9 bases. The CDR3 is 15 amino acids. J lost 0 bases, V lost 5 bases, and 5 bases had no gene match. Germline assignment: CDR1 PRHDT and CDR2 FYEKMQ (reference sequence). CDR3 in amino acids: CASSLGQGHSYEQYF. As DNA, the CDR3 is TGTGCCAGCAGCCTCGGACAGGGGCACTCCTACGAGCAGTACTTC.

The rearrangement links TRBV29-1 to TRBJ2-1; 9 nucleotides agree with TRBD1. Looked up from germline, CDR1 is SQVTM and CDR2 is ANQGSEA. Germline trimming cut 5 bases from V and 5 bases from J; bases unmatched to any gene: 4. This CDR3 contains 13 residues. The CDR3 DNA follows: TGCAGCGTTCGCCGGGACAGGGACAATGAGCAGTTCTTC. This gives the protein CSVRRDRDNEQFF.

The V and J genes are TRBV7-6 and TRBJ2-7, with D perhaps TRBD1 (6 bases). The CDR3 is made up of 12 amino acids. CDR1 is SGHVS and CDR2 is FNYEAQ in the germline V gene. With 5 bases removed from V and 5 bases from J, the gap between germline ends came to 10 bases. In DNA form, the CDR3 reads TGTGCCAGCAGCGAAAGGGGGAACGAGCAGTACTTC. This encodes CASSERGNEQYF.

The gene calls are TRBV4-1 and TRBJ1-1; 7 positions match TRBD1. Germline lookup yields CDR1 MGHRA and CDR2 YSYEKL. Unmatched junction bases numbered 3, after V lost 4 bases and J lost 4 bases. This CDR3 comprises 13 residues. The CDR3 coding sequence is TGCGCCAGCAGCCGTACAGGGGCCACTGAAGCTTTCTTT. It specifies CASSRTGATEAFF.

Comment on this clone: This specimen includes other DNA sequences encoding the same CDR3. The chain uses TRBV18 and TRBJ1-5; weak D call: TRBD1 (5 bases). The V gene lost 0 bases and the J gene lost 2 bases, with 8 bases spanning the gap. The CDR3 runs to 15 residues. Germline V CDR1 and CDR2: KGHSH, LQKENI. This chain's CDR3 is CASSPPGEGNQPQHF. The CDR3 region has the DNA TGTGCCAGCTCACCACCGGGGGAGGGCAATCAGCCCCAGCATTTT.

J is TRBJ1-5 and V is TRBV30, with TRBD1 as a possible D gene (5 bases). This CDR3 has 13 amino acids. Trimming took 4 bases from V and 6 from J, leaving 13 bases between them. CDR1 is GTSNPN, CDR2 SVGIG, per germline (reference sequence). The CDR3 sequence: CAWTQQGSQPQHF. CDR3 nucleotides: TGTGCCTGGACTCAGCAGGGCTCTCAGCCCCAGCATTTT. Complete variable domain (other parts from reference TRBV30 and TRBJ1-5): SQTIHQWPATLVQPVGSPLSLECTVEGTSNPNLYWYRQAAGRGLQLLFYSVGIGQISSEVPQNLSASRPQDRQFILSSKKLLLSDSGFYLCAWTQQGSQPQHFGDGTRLSIL.

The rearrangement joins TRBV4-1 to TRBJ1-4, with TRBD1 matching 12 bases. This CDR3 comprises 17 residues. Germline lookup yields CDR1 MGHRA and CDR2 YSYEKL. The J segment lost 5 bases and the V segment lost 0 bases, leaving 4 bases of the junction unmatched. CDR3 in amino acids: CASSQEGQGAGNEKLFF. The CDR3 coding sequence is TGCGCCAGCAGCCAAGAGGGACAGGGGGCTGGAAATGAAAAACTGTTTTTT.

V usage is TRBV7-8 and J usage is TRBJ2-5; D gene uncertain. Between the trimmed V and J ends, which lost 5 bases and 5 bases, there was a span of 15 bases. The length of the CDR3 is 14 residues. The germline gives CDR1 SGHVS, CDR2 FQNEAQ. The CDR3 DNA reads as TGTGCCAGCAGCCCCCGTCCCAGGATCGAGACCCAGTACTTC. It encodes CASSPRPRIETQYF.

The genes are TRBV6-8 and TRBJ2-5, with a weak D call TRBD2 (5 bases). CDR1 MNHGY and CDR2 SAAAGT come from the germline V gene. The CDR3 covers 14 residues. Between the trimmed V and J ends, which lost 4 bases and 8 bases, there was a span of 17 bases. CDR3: CASSLKWERDTQYF. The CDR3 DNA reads TGTGCCAGCAGTTTGAAGTGGGAGAGGGATACCCAGTACTTC.

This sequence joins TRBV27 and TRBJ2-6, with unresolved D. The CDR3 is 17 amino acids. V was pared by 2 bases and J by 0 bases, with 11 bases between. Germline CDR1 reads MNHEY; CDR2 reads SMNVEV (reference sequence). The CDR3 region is CASSLAPNDSGANVLTF. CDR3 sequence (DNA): TGTGCCAGCAGTTTAGCCCCTAATGACTCTGGGGCCAACGTCCTGACTTTC.

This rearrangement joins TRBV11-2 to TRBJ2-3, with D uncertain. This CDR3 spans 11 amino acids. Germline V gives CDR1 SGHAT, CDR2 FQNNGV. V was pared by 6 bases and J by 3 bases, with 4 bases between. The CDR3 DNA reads TGTGCCAGCAGACTAACAGATACGCAGTATTTT. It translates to CASRLTDTQYF.

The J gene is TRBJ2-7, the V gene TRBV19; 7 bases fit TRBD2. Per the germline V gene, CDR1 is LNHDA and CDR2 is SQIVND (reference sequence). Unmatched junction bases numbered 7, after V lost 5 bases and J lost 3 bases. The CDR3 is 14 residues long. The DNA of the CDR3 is TGTGCCAGTAGTCGGACGGGAGGAAGCTACGAGCAGTACTTC. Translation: CASSRTGGSYEQYF.

The CDR3 sequence: CASSSYRGKVSGANVLTF. DNA of the CDR3: TGTGCCAGCAGCTCCTACAGGGGAAAGGTCTCTGGGGCCAACGTCCTGACTTTC. J is TRBJ2-6 and V is TRBV7-6, with TRBD1 matching 7 bases. V trimming: 4 bases; J trimming: 0 bases; junction bases outside the gene matches: 9. This CDR3 has 18 residues. Germline V gene sequence: CDR1 SGHVS, CDR2 FNYEAQ.

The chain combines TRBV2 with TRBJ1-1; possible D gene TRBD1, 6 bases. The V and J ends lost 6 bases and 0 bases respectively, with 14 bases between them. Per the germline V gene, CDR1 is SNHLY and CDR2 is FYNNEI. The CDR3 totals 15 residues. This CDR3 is CASSRSDSMNTEAFF. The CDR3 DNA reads TGTGCCAGCAGCCGTTCGGACAGTATGAACACTGAAGCTTTCTTT.

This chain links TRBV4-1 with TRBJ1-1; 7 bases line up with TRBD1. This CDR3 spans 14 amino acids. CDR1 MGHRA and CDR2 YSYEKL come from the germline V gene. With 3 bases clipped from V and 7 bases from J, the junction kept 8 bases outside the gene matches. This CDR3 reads CASSHMTGTREAFF. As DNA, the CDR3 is TGCGCCAGCAGCCATATGACAGGGACCCGTGAAGCTTTCTTT.

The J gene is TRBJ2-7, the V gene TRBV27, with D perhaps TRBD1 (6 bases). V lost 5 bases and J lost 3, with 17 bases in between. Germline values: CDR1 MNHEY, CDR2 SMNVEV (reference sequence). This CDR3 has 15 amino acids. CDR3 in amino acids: CASSARTARGYEQYF. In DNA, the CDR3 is TGTGCCAGCAGTGCCCGGACAGCCCGCGGCTACGAGCAGTACTTC.

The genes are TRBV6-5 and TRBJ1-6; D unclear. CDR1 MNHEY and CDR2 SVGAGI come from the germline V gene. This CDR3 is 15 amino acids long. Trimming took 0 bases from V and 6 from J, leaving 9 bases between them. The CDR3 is CASSYSGGLNSPLHF. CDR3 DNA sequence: TGTGCCAGCAGTTACTCTGGCGGGCTTAATTCACCCCTCCACTTT.

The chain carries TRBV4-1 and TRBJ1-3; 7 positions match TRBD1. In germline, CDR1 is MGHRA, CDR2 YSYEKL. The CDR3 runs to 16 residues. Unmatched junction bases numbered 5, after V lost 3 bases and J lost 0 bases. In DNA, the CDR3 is TGCGCCAGCAGCCAGGGACAGCTCTACTCTGGAAACACCATATATTTT. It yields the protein CASSQGQLYSGNTIYF.

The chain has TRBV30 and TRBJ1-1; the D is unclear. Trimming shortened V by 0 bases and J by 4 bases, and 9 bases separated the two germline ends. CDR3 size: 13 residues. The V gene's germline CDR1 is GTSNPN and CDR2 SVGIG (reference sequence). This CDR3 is CAWSVARGTEAFF. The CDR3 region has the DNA TGTGCCTGGAGTGTAGCCAGAGGCACTGAAGCTTTCTTT.

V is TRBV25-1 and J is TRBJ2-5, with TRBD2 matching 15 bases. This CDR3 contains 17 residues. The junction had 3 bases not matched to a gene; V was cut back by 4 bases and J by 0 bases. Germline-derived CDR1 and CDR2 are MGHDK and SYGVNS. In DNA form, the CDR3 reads TGTGCCAGCAGTGCCGGGACTAGCGGGGGGTACCAAGAGACCCAGTACTTC. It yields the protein CASSAGTSGGYQETQYF.

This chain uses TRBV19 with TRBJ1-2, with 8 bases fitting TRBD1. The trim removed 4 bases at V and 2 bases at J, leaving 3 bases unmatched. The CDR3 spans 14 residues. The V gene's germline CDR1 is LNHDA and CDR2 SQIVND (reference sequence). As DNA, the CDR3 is TGTGCCAGTAGTAAAGGGACAGGAAACTATGGCTACACCTTC. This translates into CASSKGTGNYGYTF.

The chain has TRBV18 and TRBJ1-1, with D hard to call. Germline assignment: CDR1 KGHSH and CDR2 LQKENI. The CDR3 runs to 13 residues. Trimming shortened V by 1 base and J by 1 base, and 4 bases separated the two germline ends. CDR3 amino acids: CASSPRQNTEAFF. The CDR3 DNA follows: TGTGCCAGCTCACCACGACAGAACACTGAAGCTTTCTTT. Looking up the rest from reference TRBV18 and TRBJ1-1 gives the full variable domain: NAGVMQNPRHLVRRRGQEARLRCSPMKGHSHVYWYRQLPEEGLKFMVYLQKENIIDESGMPKERFSAEFPKEGPSILRIQQVVRGDSAAYFCASSPRQNTEAFFGQGTRLTVV.

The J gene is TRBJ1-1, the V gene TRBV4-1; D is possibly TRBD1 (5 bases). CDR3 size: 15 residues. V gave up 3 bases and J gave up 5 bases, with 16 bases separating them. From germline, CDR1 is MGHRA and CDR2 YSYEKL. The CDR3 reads CASSQGGGGRTEAFF. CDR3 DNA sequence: TGCGCCAGCAGCCAGGGCGGGGGGGGACGGACTGAAGCTTTCTTT.